This T cell receptor (beta chain) was sequenced for a study of shared clonotypes between healthy human individuals. This CDR3 is built from 16 residues. Germline CDR1 reads SGHNT; CDR2 reads YYREEE (reference sequence). V gave up 3 bases and J gave up 2 bases, with 17 bases separating them. The method was immunoSEQ multiplex PCR; TCRdb's version includes in-frame clones alone and lacks a portion of them. This table has a few million clones, approximately 95% appearing once. The V call is TRBV5-4, the J call TRBJ1-2; D remains ambiguous. This TCR was sampled from a man aged 18 to 30 in good health. Some clones in this sample may be carry-over from other donors' samples. Input material: naive CD4+ T cells from PBMCs. Noted subset: CD45RA+ positively selected. CDR3 protein: CASSSLLTGPNYGYTF. DNA of the CDR3: TGTGCCAGCAGCTCCCTTCTAACCGGGCCGAACTATGGCTACACCTTC.